Presented here are 17 T cell receptor beta chains from one specimen sequenced in a study of T cells after yellow fever vaccination. TCRdb analysed the 5' RACE reads with MiXCR anew, one entry per CDR3 protein. The data show roughly 320,000 distinct CDR3 sequences, over 8.5% seen once. The specimen comprised CD4+ T cells sorted from PBMCs, sampled 45 days after the yellow fever booster vaccination. Every receptor here comes from a man younger than 35 who received the YFV17D yellow fever vaccine.

J is TRBJ2-4 and V is TRBV18, with 8 bases that match TRBD2. The germline V gene encodes CDR1 KGHSH and CDR2 LQKENI. J was trimmed by 3 bases and V by 3 bases; bases with no gene match: 16. The CDR3 is made up of 19 amino acids. CDR3 sequence: CASSPTQDGGAFVKNIQYF. The CDR3 nucleotides are TGTGCCAGCTCACCGACGCAGGACGGGGGGGCATTTGTCAAAAACATTCAGTACTTC.

Comment on this clonotype: Likely a read error: the CDR3 ends without its conserved phenylalanine or tryptophan. The J gene is TRBJ2-2, the V gene TRBV7-2; D could derive from TRBD1 or TRBD2 (6 bases each). The V end lost 5 bases, the J end lost 7 bases, and 17 bases lay between the germline ends. CDR3 length: 15 residues. Germline assignment: CDR1 SGHTA and CDR2 FQGNSA. CDR3 DNA sequence: TGTGCCAGCAGCCCCCCGGGGGCGGCCGGCGGGGAGCTGTTTTAT. Translation: CASSPPGAAGGELFY.

The CDR3 region is CASSPGTGVIQPQHF. For the CDR3, the DNA is TGTGCCAGCTCCCCCGGGACAGGGGTAATTCAGCCCCAGCATTTT. This chain connects TRBV18 to TRBJ1-5, with 10 bases fitting TRBD1. The V gene's germline CDR1 is KGHSH and CDR2 LQKENI. Unmatched junction bases numbered 8, after V lost 6 bases and J lost 6 bases. This CDR3 is 15 amino acids long. Based on the CDR3 plus reference TRBV18 and TRBJ1-5, the full variable domain is NAGVMQNPRHLVRRRGQEARLRCSPMKGHSHVYWYRQLPEEGLKFMVYLQKENIIDESGMPKERFSAEFPKEGPSILRIQQVVRGDSAAYFCASSPGTGVIQPQHFGDGTRLSIL.

The rearrangement links TRBV7-2 to TRBJ2-3; D perhaps matches TRBD1 (6 bases). The CDR3 contains 15 residues. Between the trimmed V and J ends, which lost 8 bases and 10 bases, there was a span of 25 bases. The germline V gene has CDR1 SGHTA and CDR2 FQGNSA. The CDR3 sequence is CASSWGPSPAAAQYF. Here the CDR3 DNA reads TGTGCCAGCTCATGGGGGCCTTCCCCGGCGGCGGCGCAGTATTTT. Complete variable domain (other parts from reference TRBV7-2 and TRBJ2-3): GAGVSQSPSNKVTEKGKDVELRCDPISGHTALYWYRQSLGQGLEFLIYFQGNSAPDKSGLPSDRFSAERTGGSVSTLTIQRTQQEDSAVYLCASSWGPSPAAAQYFGPGTRLTVL.

This clonotype has only a few counts. The V gene is TRBV4-1, the J gene TRBJ1-2; unclear D gene. Trimming stripped 1 base from V and 8 bases from J, with 11 bases between. Germline CDR1 reads MGHRA; CDR2 reads YSYEKL. The length of the CDR3 is 13 residues. DNA for the CDR3: TGCGCCAGCAGCCAAGCCCCACCGATGGGCTACACCTTC. Amino acid sequence: CASSQAPPMGYTF.

This clonotype came up a few times. The V gene is TRBV6-5, the J gene TRBJ2-3; D not certain. With 2 bases removed from V and 3 bases from J, the gap between germline ends came to 12 bases. The CDR3 consists of 15 residues. Germline V gene data show CDR1 as MNHEY and CDR2 as SVGAGI. This chain's CDR3 is CASSYVSTGTDTQYF. The CDR3 nucleotides are TGTGCCAGCAGTTACGTCTCGACTGGGACAGATACGCAGTATTTT.

At least ten counts were recorded for this clonotype. The gene calls are TRBV12-3 or TRBV12-4 and TRBJ2-3; D is possibly TRBD2 (5 bases). V was clipped by 2 bases and J by 6 bases, with 12 bases between them. The CDR3 has 14 amino acids. As DNA, the CDR3 is TGTGCCAGCAGTTTACTAGCTTTCCCGGATACGCAGTATTTT. It codes for CASSLLAFPDTQYF.

This clonotype was picked up a small number of times. The chain combines TRBV9 with TRBJ1-4; 7 bases are shared with TRBD1. The V gene end was trimmed by 0 bases and the J gene end by 7 bases; junction bases not matched to a gene: 12. Germline V gives CDR1 SGDLS, CDR2 YYNGEE. This CDR3 is built from 17 residues. DNA for the CDR3: TGTGCCAGCAGCGTAGCAGGACAGGTTTTTTTTCGTGAAAAACTGTTTTTT. Protein sequence: CASSVAGQVFFREKLFF.

This sequence joins TRBV18 and TRBJ2-5; D unresolved. Germline V CDR1 and CDR2: KGHSH, LQKENI. This CDR3 region has 16 residues. V was trimmed by 2 bases and J by 2 bases, leaving 15 bases between them. Here the CDR3 reads CASSPTLWTVQETQYF. In DNA form, the CDR3 reads TGTGCCAGCTCACCAACGTTGTGGACGGTTCAAGAGACCCAGTACTTC.

This clonotype occurred many times. The V gene is TRBV7-9, the J gene TRBJ2-4; no clear D gene. Germline CDR1 is SEHNR and CDR2 is FQNEAQ (reference sequence). Between the trimmed V and J ends, which lost 1 base and 9 bases, there was a span of 13 bases. The CDR3 is made up of 14 amino acids. CDR3 loop: CASSLEGPLRIQYF. The CDR3 DNA sequence: TGTGCCAGCAGCTTAGAAGGTCCCTTGCGCATTCAGTACTTC.

This clonotype has just a few counts. The chain is built from TRBV5-1 and TRBJ2-5, with D perhaps matching TRBD2 (6 bases). Per the germline V gene, CDR1 is SGHRS and CDR2 is YFSETQ. Trimming cost V 1 base and J 2 bases, with 12 bases left between them. CDR3 length: 15 residues. CDR3 nucleotide sequence: TGCGCCAGCAGCTTGTCTGGGACTTGGCAAGAGACCCAGTACTTC. This codes for CASSLSGTWQETQYF.

This sequence joins TRBV20-1 and TRBJ1-1; 9 bases fit TRBD1. The CDR3 sequence is 14 residues long. Germline V gene lookup returns CDR1 DFQATT and CDR2 SNEGSKA (reference sequence). V shed 6 bases, J shed 1 base, and the junction held 6 bases outside the gene matches. In DNA form, the CDR3 reads TGCAGTGCCCCCGGGACAGGGTCGAACACTGAAGCTTTCTTT. Its protein is CSAPGTGSNTEAFF.

This clonotype was picked up a small number of times. The genes are TRBV5-1 and TRBJ1-4, with 8 bases matching TRBD1. V dropped 0 bases and J dropped 5; count of bases not matched to a gene: 9. CDR1 is SGHRS, CDR2 YFSETQ, per germline. CDR3 length: 17 amino acids. The DNA for the CDR3 is TGCGCCAGCAGCTTGGATTCGACTACAGGGGGAAATGAAAAACTGTTTTTT. Translation gives CASSLDSTTGGNEKLFF.

This clonotype was seen ten or more times. The chain carries TRBV11-2 and TRBJ2-4; tentative D call: TRBD2 (6 bases). In germline, CDR1 is SGHAT, CDR2 FQNNGV. The CDR3 is made up of 17 amino acids. Trimming cost V 7 bases and J 0 bases, with 19 bases left between them. CDR3 residues: CASTPGAGGLAKNIQYF. The CDR3 DNA reads as TGTGCCAGCACCCCCGGAGCGGGCGGTTTAGCCAAAAACATTCAGTACTTC.

This chain connects TRBV6-2 or TRBV6-3 to TRBJ2-7; weak D call: TRBD1 (5 bases). V shed 2 bases and J shed 3 bases, with 5 bases lying between them. The V gene's germline CDR1 is MNHEY and CDR2 SVGEGT. This CDR3 has 12 residues. CDR3 in DNA: TGTGCCAGCAGTTACGACAGCTACGAGCAGTACTTC. The encoded protein is CASSYDSYEQYF.

V gene TRBV6-6 combines with J gene TRBJ1-2, with 7 bases matching TRBD1. CDR3 size: 14 residues. V was clipped by 6 bases and J by 4 bases; unmatched bases: 8. Per germline, CDR1 MNHNY and CDR2 SVGAGI (reference sequence). This CDR3 reads CASSPDRARYGYTF. CDR3 bases: TGTGCCAGCAGCCCAGACAGGGCGCGCTATGGCTACACCTTC.

This clonotype was seen more than once but under ten times. The chain links TRBV12-3 or TRBV12-4 to TRBJ2-7; TRBD1 matches at 7 bases. J lost 3 bases, V lost 3 bases, and 8 bases had no gene match. The CDR3 spans 15 residues. The CDR3 coding sequence is TGTGCCAGCAGTTTGGGGGACAGTGTACACTACGAGCAGTACTTC. Translated: CASSLGDSVHYEQYF.